The subject of this entry is one T cell receptor beta chain. Its antigen remains unidentified. Using immunoSEQ multiplex PCR, the repertoire was profiled, and TCRdb retains in-frame clones only, with some absent. The repertoire holds about 47,000 clones, with about 70% as singletons. The data were taken from a study of vaccination effects on CD4 cells after COVID-19. Study summary: Samples came 142 and 148 days after COVID-19 diagnosis, before vaccination. Notes on the study in general: Late post-vaccination, clones induced by infection and those induced by vaccine underwent marked clonal contraction. Mainly new clones induced by vaccination were found among post-vaccine spike-reactive clones in convalescents.

Investigators separated out CD4+ T cells once approximately 10 days of culture had passed. The CDR3 totals 13 residues. Trimming removed 6 bases at V and 3 bases at J, with 12 bases between. Germline-derived CDR1 and CDR2 are MNHEY and SMNVEV (reference sequence). The origin of this receptor is a human donor who had a prior SARS-CoV-2 infection. The chain recombines TRBV27 with TRBJ2-7, with D tentatively TRBD1 or TRBD2 (5 bases each). Sequenced material: CD4+ T cells from PBMCs cultured without peptide, taken before COVID-19 vaccination. The CDR3 loop reads CASRGERYYEQYF. Here the CDR3 DNA reads TGTGCCAGCAGGGGGGAACGGTACTACGAGCAGTACTTC.